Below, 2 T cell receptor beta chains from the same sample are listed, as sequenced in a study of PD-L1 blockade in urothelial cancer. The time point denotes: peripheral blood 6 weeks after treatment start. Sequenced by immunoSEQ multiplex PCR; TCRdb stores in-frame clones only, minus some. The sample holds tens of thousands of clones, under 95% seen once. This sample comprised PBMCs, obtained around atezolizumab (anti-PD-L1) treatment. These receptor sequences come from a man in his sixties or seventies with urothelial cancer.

CDR3 residues: CARTEGTYEQYF. The CDR3 DNA reads as TGTGCCAGGACGGAGGGGACCTACGAGCAGTACTTC. This sequence joins TRBV28 and TRBJ2-7, with D possibly being TRBD2 (6 bases). This CDR3 comprises 12 residues. The germline CDR1 and CDR2 sequences are MDHEN and SYDVKM. Trimming pared 9 bases from V and 2 bases from J, leaving 11 bases between.

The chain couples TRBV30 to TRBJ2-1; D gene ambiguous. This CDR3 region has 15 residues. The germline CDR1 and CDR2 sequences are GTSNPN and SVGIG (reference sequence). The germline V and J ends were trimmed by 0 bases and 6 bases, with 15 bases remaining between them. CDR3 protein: CAWSVQGANRNEQFF. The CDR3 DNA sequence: TGTGCCTGGAGTGTACAAGGAGCGAACCGCAATGAGCAGTTCTTC.